This is a list of T cell receptor beta chains from one sample in a study of beta chain features in type 1 diabetes. Here immunoSEQ multiplex PCR was the method, and the copy in TCRdb shows in-frame clones only, minus some. The sample consists of hundreds of thousands of clones, 11% to 15% of them appearing once. Sequencing input: naive CD4+ T cells from blood. These receptors all come from a man aged 18 to 35 with type 1 diabetes. Both conserved end residues are trimmed from each CDR3.

cdr3_aa: CGASGSYEQY
v_call: TRBV30
j_call: TRBJ2-7

cdr3_aa: SVDKGNSYEQY
v_call: TRBV29-1
j_call: TRBJ2-7

cdr3_aa: AISEGLAGTETQY
v_call: TRBV10-3
j_call: TRBJ2-5

cdr3_aa: AIRQTDGYT
v_call: TRBV6-5
j_call: TRBJ1-2

cdr3_aa: AWSVMSGSSYEQY
v_call: TRBV30
j_call: TRBJ2-7

cdr3_aa: SVVRTSTEAF
v_call: TRBV29-1
j_call: TRBJ1-1

cdr3_aa: AWRTAGPAYNSPLH
v_call: TRBV30
j_call: TRBJ1-6

cdr3_aa: ASSPSGTNTGELF
v_call: TRBV4-1
j_call: TRBJ2-2

cdr3_aa: ASSFYGGSTDTQY
v_call: TRBV27
j_call: TRBJ2-3

cdr3_aa: ASSFRTENYGYT
v_call: TRBV9
j_call: TRBJ1-2

cdr3_aa: ASSPPVAGLNNEQF
v_call: TRBV5-1
j_call: TRBJ2-1

cdr3_aa: ASSPEGGELF
v_call: TRBV2
j_call: TRBJ2-2

cdr3_aa: ASTQGQGAYEQY
v_call: TRBV6-5
j_call: TRBJ2-7

cdr3_aa: ASSPSGVREQY
v_call: TRBV19
j_call: TRBJ2-7

cdr3_aa: ASSLAGTAEAF
v_call: TRBV7-9
j_call: TRBJ1-1